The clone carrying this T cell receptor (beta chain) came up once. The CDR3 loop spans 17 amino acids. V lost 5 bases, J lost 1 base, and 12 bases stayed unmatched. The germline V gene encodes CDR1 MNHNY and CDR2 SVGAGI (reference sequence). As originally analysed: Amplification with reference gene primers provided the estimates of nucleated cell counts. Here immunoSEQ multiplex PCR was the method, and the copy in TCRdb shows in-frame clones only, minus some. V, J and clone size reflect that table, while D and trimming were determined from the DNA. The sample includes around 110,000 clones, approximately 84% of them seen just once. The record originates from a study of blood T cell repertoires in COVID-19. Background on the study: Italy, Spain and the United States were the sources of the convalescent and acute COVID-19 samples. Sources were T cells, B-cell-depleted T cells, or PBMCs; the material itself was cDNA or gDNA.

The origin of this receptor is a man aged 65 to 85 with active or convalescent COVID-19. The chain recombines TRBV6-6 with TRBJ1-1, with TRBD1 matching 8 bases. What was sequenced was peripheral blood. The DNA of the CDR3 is TGTGCCAGCAGTCTAGGGGGGCAGGGGGCGAGGAACACTGAAGCTTTCTTT. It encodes CASSLGGQGARNTEAFF.